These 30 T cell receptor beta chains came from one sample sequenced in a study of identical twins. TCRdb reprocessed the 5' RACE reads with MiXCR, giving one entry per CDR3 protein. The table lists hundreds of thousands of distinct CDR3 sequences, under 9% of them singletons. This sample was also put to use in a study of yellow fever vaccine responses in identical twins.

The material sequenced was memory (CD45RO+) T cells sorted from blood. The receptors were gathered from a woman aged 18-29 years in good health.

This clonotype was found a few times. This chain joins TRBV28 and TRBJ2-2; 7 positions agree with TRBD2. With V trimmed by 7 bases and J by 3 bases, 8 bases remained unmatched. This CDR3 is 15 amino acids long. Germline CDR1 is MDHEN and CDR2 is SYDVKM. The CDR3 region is CASTWGGRYTGELFF. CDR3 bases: TGTGCCAGCACCTGGGGCGGGAGATACACCGGGGAGCTGTTTTTT.

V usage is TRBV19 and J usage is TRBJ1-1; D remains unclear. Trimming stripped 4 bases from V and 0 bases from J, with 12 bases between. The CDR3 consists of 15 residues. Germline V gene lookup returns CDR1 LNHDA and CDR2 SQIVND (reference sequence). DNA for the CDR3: TGTGCCAGTAGTACAAACAGAGATTTGAACACTGAAGCTTTCTTT. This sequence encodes CASSTNRDLNTEAFF.

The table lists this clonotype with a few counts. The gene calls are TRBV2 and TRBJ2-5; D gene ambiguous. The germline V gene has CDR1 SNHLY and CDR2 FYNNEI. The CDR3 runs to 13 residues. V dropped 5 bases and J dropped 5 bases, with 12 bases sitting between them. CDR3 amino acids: CASSPGRIETQYF. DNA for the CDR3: TGTGCCAGCAGTCCGGGTCGTATTGAGACCCAGTACTTC.

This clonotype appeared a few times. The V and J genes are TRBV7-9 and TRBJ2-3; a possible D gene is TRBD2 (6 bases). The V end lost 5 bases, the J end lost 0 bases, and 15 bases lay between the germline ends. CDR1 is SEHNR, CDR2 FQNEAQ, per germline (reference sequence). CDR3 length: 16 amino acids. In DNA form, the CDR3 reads TGTGCCAGCAGCCGATGGGGGGACCCTAGCACAGATACGCAGTATTTT. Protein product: CASSRWGDPSTDTQYF.

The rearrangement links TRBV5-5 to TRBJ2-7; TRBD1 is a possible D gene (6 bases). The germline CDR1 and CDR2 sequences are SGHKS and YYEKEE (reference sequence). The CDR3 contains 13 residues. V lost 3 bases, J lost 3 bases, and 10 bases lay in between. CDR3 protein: CASSYDRIYEQYF. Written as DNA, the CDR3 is TGTGCCAGCAGCTACGACAGGATCTACGAGCAGTACTTC.

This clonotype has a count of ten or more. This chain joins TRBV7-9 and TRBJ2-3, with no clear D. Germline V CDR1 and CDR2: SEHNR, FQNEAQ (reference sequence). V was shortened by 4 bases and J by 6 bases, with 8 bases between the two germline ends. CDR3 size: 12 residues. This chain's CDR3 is CASSSEWDTQYF. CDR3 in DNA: TGTGCCAGCAGCTCCGAGTGGGATACGCAGTATTTT.

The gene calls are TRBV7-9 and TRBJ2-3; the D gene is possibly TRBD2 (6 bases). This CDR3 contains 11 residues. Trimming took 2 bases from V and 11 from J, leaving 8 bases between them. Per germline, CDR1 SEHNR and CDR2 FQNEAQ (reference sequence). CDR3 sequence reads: CASSLLGGQYF. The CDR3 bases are TGTGCCAGCAGCTTATTGGGAGGGCAGTATTTT.

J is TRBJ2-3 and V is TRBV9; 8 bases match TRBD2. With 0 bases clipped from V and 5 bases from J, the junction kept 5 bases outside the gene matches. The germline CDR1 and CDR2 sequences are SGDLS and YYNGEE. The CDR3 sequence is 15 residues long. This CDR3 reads CASSVAGGLGDTQYF. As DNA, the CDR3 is TGTGCCAGCAGCGTAGCGGGAGGGCTCGGAGATACGCAGTATTTT.

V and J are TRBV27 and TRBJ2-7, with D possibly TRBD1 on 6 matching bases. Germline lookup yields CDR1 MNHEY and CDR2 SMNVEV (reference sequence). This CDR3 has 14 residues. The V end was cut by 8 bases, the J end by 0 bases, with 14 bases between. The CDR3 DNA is TGTGCCAGCCCAGGGGTCCTTAGCTCCTACGAGCAGTACGTC. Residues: CASPGVLSSYEQYV.

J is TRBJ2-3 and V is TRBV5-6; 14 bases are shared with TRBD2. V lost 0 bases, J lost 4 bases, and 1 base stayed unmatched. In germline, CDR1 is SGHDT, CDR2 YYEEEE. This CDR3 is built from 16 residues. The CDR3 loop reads CASSLAGLAGADTQYF. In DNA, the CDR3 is TGTGCCAGCAGCTTGGCGGGACTAGCGGGAGCAGATACGCAGTATTTT. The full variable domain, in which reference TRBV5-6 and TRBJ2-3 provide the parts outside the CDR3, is DAGVTQSPTHLIKTRGQQVTLRCSPKSGHDTVSWYQQALGQGPQFIFQYYEEEERQRGNFPDRFSGHQFPNYSSELNVNALLLGDSALYLCASSLAGLAGADTQYFGPGTRLTVL.

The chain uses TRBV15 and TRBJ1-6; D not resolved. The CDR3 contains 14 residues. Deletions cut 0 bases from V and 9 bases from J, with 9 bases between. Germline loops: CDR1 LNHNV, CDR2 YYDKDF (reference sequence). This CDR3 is CATSRDAELSPLHF. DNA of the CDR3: TGTGCCACCAGCAGAGATGCCGAGCTTTCACCCCTCCACTTT.

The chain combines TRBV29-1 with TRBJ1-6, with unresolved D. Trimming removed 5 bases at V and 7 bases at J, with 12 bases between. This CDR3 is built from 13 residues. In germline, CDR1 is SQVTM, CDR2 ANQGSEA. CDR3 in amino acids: CSVKEGSNSPLHF. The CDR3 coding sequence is TGCAGCGTTAAGGAAGGATCCAATTCACCCCTCCACTTT.

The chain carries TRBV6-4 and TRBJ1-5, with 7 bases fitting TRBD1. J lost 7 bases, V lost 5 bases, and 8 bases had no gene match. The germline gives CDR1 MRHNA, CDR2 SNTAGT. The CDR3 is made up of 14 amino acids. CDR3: CASSPTGMGQPQHF. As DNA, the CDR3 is TGTGCCAGCAGTCCGACAGGGATGGGGCAGCCCCAGCATTTT.

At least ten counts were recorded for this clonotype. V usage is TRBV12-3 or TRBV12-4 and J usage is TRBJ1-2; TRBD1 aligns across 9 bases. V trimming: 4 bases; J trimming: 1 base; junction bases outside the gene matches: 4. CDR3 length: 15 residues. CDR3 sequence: CASSSGQGVNYGYTF. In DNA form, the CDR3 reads TGTGCCAGCAGTTCGGGACAGGGAGTTAACTATGGCTACACCTTC.

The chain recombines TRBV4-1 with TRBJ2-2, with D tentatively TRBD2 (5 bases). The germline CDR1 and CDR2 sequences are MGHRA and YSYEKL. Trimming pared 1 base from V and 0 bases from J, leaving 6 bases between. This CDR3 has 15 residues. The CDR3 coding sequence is TGCGCCAGCAGCCAAGGGGAGACGAACACCGGGGAGCTGTTTTTT. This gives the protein CASSQGETNTGELFF.

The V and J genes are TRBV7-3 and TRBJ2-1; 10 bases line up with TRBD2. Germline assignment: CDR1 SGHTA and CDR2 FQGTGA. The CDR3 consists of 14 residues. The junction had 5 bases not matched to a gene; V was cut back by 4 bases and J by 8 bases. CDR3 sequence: CASSSSGSSYEQFF. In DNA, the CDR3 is TGTGCCAGCAGCTCTAGCGGGAGTAGCTATGAGCAGTTCTTC.

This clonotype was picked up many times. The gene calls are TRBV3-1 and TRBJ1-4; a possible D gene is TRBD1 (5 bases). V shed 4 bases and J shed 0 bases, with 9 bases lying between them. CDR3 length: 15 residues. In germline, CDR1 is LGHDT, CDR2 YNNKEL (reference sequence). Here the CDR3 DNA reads TGTGCCAGCAGCCCAACGACAGCAACTAATGAAAAACTGTTTTTT. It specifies CASSPTTATNEKLFF.

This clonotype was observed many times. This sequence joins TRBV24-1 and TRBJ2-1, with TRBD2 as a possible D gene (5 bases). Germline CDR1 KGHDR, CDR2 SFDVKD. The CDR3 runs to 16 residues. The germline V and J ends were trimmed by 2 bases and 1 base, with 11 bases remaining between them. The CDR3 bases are TGTGCCACCAGTGATTCAGCGGCCTCATCCTACAATGAGCAGTTCTTC. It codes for CATSDSAASSYNEQFF.

The CDR3 loop reads CASTLGPAGGTDTQYF. In nucleotides, the CDR3 is TGTGCCAGCACCCTCGGACCAGCGGGGGGCACAGATACGCAGTATTTT. The J gene is TRBJ2-3, the V gene TRBV6-1; TRBD2 matches 8 bases. The ends lost 7 bases at V and 1 base at J; junction bases unmatched: 10. There are 16 residues in the CDR3. Germline values: CDR1 MNHNS, CDR2 SASEGT.

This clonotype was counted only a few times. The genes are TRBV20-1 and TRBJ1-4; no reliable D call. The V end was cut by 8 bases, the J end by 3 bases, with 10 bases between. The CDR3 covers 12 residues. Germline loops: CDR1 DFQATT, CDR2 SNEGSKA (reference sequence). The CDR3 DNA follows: TGCAGTTTTGACGGTCCTAATGAAAAACTGTTTTTT. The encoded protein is CSFDGPNEKLFF.

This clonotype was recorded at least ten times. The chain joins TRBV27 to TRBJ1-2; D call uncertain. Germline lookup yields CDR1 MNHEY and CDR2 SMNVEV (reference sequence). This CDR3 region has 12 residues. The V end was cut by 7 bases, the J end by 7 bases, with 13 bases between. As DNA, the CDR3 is TGTGCCAGCACTACGATGGGGTCTGGCTACACCTTC. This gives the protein CASTTMGSGYTF.

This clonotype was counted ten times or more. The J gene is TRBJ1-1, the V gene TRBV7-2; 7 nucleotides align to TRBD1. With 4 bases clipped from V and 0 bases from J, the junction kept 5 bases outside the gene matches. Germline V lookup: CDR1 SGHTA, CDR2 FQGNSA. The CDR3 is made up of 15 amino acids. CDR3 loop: CASSSSGTVNTEAFF. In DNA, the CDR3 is TGTGCCAGCAGCTCTAGTGGGACAGTGAACACTGAAGCTTTCTTT.

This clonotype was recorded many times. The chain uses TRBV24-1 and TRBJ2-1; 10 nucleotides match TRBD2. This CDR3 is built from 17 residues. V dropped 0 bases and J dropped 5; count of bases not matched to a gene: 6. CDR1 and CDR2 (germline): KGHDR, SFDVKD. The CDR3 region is CATSDLLSSGSNNEQFF. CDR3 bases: TGTGCCACCAGTGATTTGTTATCTAGCGGGAGTAACAATGAGCAGTTCTTC.

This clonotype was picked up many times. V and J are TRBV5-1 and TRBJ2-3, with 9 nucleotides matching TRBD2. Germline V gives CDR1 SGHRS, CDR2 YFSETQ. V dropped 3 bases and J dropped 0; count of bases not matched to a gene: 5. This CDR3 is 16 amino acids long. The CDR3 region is CASSSRLAASTDTQYF. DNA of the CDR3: TGCGCCAGCAGCTCAAGACTAGCGGCCAGCACAGATACGCAGTATTTT. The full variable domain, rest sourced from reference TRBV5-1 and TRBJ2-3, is KAGVTQTPRYLIKTRGQQVTLSCSPISGHRSVSWYQQTPGQGLQFLFEYFSETQRNKGNFPGRFSGRQFSNSRSEMNVSTLELGDSALYLCASSSRLAASTDTQYFGPGTRLTVL.

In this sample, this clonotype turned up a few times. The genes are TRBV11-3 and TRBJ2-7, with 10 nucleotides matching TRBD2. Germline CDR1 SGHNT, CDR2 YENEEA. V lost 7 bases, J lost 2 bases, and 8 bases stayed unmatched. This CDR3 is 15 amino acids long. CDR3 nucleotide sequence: TGTGCCAGCACGGAGGGACTAGCGAGTACCTACGAGCAGTACTTC. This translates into CASTEGLASTYEQYF.

The CDR3 DNA reads as TGTGCCAGCAGCCCTGAAGGGGGCCGAACCGGGGAGCTGTTTTTT. Residues: CASSPEGGRTGELFF. The chain combines TRBV7-3 with TRBJ2-2; 7 bases map to TRBD1. Germline V gene sequence: CDR1 SGHTA, CDR2 FQGTGA. This CDR3 contains 15 residues. The V and J ends lost 5 bases and 5 bases, in that order; junction bases with no gene match: 8.

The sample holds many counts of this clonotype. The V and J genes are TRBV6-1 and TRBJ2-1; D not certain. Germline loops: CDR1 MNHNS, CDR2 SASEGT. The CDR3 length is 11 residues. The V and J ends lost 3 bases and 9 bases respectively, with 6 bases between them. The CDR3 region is CASSDVPEQFF. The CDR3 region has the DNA TGTGCCAGCAGTGACGTTCCTGAGCAGTTCTTC.

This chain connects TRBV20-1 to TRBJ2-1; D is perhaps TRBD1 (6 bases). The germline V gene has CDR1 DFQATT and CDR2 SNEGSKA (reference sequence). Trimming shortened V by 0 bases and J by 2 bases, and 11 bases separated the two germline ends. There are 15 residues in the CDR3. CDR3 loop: CSARDVGAPYNEQFF. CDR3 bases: TGCAGTGCTAGAGATGTGGGGGCCCCCTACAATGAGCAGTTCTTC.

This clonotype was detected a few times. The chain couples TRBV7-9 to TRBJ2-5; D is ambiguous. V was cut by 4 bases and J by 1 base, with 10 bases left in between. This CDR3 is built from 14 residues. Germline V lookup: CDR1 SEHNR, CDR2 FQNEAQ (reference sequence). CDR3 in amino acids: CASSSWLSQETQYF. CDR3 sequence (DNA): TGTGCCAGCAGCTCCTGGCTCTCCCAAGAGACCCAGTACTTC.

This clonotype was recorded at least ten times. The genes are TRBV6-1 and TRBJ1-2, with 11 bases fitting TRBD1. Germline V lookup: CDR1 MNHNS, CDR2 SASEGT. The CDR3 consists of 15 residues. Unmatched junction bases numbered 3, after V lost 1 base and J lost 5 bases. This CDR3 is CASSEGTGGVYGYTF. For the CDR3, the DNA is TGTGCCAGCAGTGAAGGGACAGGGGGCGTATATGGCTACACCTTC.